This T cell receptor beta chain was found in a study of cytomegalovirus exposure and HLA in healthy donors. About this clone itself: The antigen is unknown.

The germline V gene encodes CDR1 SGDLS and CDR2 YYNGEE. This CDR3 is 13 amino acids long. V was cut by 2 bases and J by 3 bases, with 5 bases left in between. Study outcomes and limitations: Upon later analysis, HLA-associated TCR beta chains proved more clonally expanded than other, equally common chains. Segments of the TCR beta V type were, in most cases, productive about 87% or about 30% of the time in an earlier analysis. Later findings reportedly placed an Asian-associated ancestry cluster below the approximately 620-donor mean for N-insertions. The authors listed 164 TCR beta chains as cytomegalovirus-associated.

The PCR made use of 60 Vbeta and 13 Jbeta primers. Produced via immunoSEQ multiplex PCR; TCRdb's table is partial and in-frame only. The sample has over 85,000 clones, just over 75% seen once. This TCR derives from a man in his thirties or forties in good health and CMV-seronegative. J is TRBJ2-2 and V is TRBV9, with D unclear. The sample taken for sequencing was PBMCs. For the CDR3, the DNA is TGTGCCAGCAGCGTTTCTCACACCGGGGAGCTGTTTTTT. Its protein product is CASSVSHTGELFF.